This is a list of T cell receptor beta chains from one sample in a study of STAT3 mutations in large granular lymphocyte leukemia. Here immunoSEQ multiplex PCR was the method, and the copy in TCRdb shows in-frame clones only, minus some. The profile shows approximately 15,000 clones, about 93% of them singletons. Material for sequencing was peripheral blood mononuclear cells. These receptors came from a woman in her forties or fifties with T-cell large granular lymphocyte leukemia. Some clones in this sample may be carry-over from other donors' samples. Both conserved end residues are part of each CDR3. A D gene is named only where the DNA matches it firmly. Clone size is shown for a subset of rows, as once, few, many or a class of expanded clone.

clone_size | j_call | d_call | v_call | cdr3_aa | cdr3_nt
. | TRBJ1-4 | . | TRBV6-6 | CASSYGGQGEKLFF | TGTGCCAGCAGTTACGGGGGGCAGGGTGAAAAACTGTTTTTT
. | TRBJ2-7 | TRBD2 | TRBV28 | CASWGRAAEQYF | TGTGCCAGCTGGGGGAGGGCCGCCGAGCAGTACTTC
. | TRBJ1-2 | . | TRBV7-9 | CASSLASSNYGYTF | TGTGCCAGCAGCTTAGCGAGTAGTAACTATGGCTACACCTTC
. | TRBJ2-2 | . | TRBV25-1 | CASSESRRVGPGELFF | TGTGCCAGCAGTGAATCCCGACGGGTGGGTCCCGGGGAGCTGTTTTTT
. | TRBJ2-6 | . | TRBV7-9 | CASTTGANVLTF | TGTGCCAGTACGACTGGGGCCAACGTCCTGACTTTC
. | TRBJ1-2 | . | TRBV21-1 | CASSKGTGGYGYTF | TGTGCCAGCAGCAAAGGGACAGGGGGCTATGGCTACACCTTC
. | TRBJ2-3 | TRBD2 | TRBV2 | CASSGTSGSYTDTQYF | TGTGCCAGCAGTGGTACTAGCGGGAGTTACACAGATACGCAGTATTTT
. | TRBJ2-5 | . | TRBV7-9 | CASSFARGGGETQYF | TGTGCCAGCAGCTTCGCCAGGGGAGGAGGGGAGACCCAGTACTTC
. | TRBJ1-4 | . | TRBV6-5 | CASAGSTRSNEKLFF | TGTGCCTCAGCTGGGTCGACGCGAAGTAATGAAAAACTGTTTTTT
. | TRBJ1-2 | . | TRBV19 | CASSTPLRRGAYGYTF | TGTGCCAGTAGTACCCCTCTCCGTAGAGGGGCCTATGGCTACACCTTC
. | TRBJ1-1 | TRBD1 | TRBV30 | CAWSWDRVGTEAFF | TGTGCCTGGAGTTGGGACAGGGTGGGCACTGAAGCTTTCTTT
. | TRBJ1-1 | . | TRBV5-4 | CASSGGVGYNTEAFF | TGTGCCAGCAGCGGGGGGGTGGGGTATAACACTGAAGCTTTCTTT
once | TRBJ2-1 | TRBD2 | TRBV4-3 | CASSQDVSGSNNEQFF | TGCGCCAGCAGCCAAGATGTTAGCGGGAGCAACAATGAGCAGTTCTTC
. | TRBJ1-5 | . | TRBV30 | CAWSSVGGSNQPQHF | TGTGCCTGGAGTTCGGTGGGCGGTAGCAATCAGCCCCAGCATTTT
. | TRBJ1-5 | . | TRBV10-3 | CARIHGNQPQHF | TGTGCCAGGATTCATGGCAATCAGCCCCAGCATTTT
once | TRBJ2-1 | TRBD2 | TRBV29-1 | CSVRAGGYYEQFF | TGCAGCGTCAGAGCGGGAGGGTACTATGAGCAGTTCTTC
. | TRBJ2-1 | . | TRBV9 | CASSARPLGDRAGEQFF | TGTGCCAGCAGCGCCCGTCCCTTGGGGGATCGTGCGGGTGAGCAGTTCTTC
. | TRBJ2-7 | . | TRBV19 | CASSLFGQTSYEQYF | TGTGCCAGTAGTCTCTTCGGACAGACTTCCTACGAGCAGTACTTC
. | TRBJ2-5 | . | TRBV6-1 | CASSEGWAGRRQETQYF | TGTGCCAGCAGTGAAGGTTGGGCAGGTCGGCGCCAAGAGACCCAGTACTTC
. | TRBJ2-7 | . | TRBV7-9 | CASSLASPTYEQYF | TGTGCCAGCAGCTTAGCATCCCCAACCTACGAGCAGTACTTC
. | TRBJ2-5 | TRBD1 | TRBV5-1 | CASTLGTGAETQYF | TGCGCCAGCACCCTCGGGACAGGGGCAGAGACCCAGTACTTC
. | TRBJ2-7 | . | TRBV30 | CAWSKTRSGDEQYF | TGTGCCTGGAGCAAAACCCGCTCCGGGGACGAGCAGTACTTC
. | TRBJ2-1 | TRBD1 | TRBV4-2 | CASSQDLGTGGYNEQFF | TGTGCCAGCAGCCAAGATCTGGGGACAGGGGGTTACAATGAGCAGTTCTTC
once | TRBJ1-2 | . | TRBV5-1 | CASSLAGGNYGYTF | TGCGCCAGCAGCTTGGCCGGAGGAAACTATGGCTACACCTTC
. | TRBJ1-2 | . | TRBV29-1 | CSVEGAITDYTF | TGCAGCGTTGAAGGTGCGATCACGGACTACACCTTC
. | TRBJ2-7 | TRBD1 | TRBV11-2 | CASSSLTGQVHEQYF | TGTGCCAGCAGCTCCCTGACGGGACAGGTCCACGAGCAGTACTTC
. | TRBJ1-2 | . | TRBV6-6 | CASVERGANGYTF | TGTGCCAGTGTGGAACGGGGGGCGAATGGCTACACCTTC
. | TRBJ1-2 | TRBD1 | TRBV7-9 | CASSSDRTLYGYTF | TGTGCCAGCAGCTCGGACAGGACCCTCTATGGCTACACCTTC
. | TRBJ2-2 | TRBD1 | TRBV27 | CASSPTWTGGPTGELFF | TGTGCCAGCAGTCCAACCTGGACAGGGGGCCCCACCGGGGAGCTGTTTTTT
. | TRBJ2-2 | . | TRBV12-5 | CASGSPGRGELFF | TGTGCTAGTGGTTCTCCAGGGCGCGGGGAGCTGTTTTTT
. | TRBJ2-1 | . | TRBV7-9 | CASSPQGLIYNEQFF | TGTGCCAGCAGCCCTCAGGGATTGATCTACAATGAGCAGTTCTTC
. | TRBJ2-1 | . | TRBV9 | CASTPGDRYNEQFF | TGTGCCAGCACCCCGGGGGATAGATACAATGAGCAGTTCTTC
. | TRBJ2-6 | . | TRBV5-1 | CASQPEAGANVLTF | TGCGCCAGCCAACCTGAGGCTGGGGCCAACGTCCTGACTTTC